The subject of this entry is one T cell receptor beta chain. Per the original methods: Reference gene primer amplification in the assay estimated nucleated cell counts. Assay: immunoSEQ multiplex PCR; the TCRdb copy retains only in-frame clones and omits some. The V and J calls and clone size are taken from that table; D and trimming were inferred from the DNA. The sample includes some 450,000 clones, around 90% of them seen just once. The CDR3 covers 13 residues. V was pared by 0 bases and J by 0 bases, with 4 bases between. CDR1 and CDR2 from the germline V gene are SGHNT and YYREEE (reference sequence). The data originate from a study of blood T cell repertoires in COVID-19.

The sample consisted of peripheral blood. The V call is TRBV5-4, the J call TRBJ2-7; unclear D gene. This clonotype originated in a man between 18 and 29 years old with COVID-19, enrolled during active disease. In DNA form, the CDR3 reads TGTGCCAGCAGCTTGGTTAGCTCCTACGAGCAGTACTTC. Translating it yields CASSLVSSYEQYF. The full variable domain, its missing parts supplied by reference TRBV5-4 and TRBJ2-7, is ETGVTQSPTHLIKTRGQQVTLRCSSQSGHNTVSWYQQALGQGPQFIFQYYREEENGRGNFPPRFSGLQFPNYSSELNVNALELDDSALYLCASSLVSSYEQYFGPGTRLTVT.